Shown below are 12 T cell receptor beta chains from a single sample sequenced in a study of OX40 agonist ivuxolimab in advanced cancers. Libraries were prepared by immunoSEQ multiplex PCR; TCRdb keeps only in-frame clonotypes and omits some of them. This sample has fewer than 120,000 clones, with roughly nine tenths found just once. Source: CD4+ or CD8+ T cells sorted from blood, taken in a trial of the OX40 agonist ivuxolimab. The receptor set was obtained from an adult with an advanced solid tumor such as melanoma, head and neck, liver or kidney cancer.

The genes are TRBV19 and TRBJ2-5; unclear D gene. The CDR3 has 16 amino acids. Deletions cut 4 bases from V and 2 bases from J, with 17 bases between. Germline V gene sequence: CDR1 LNHDA, CDR2 SQIVND (reference sequence). For the CDR3, the DNA is TGTGCCAGTAGTAGGAGTTGGGTCAGATTACAAGAGACCCAGTACTTC. Translated: CASSRSWVRLQETQYF.

In nucleotides, the CDR3 is TGTGCCAGCAGTTTACTTACTAGCGGGGGATCCAATGAGCAGTTCTTC. Its protein product is CASSLLTSGGSNEQFF. The chain combines TRBV28 with TRBJ2-1; 11 bases fit TRBD2. V lost 2 bases, J lost 6 bases, and 6 bases stayed unmatched. This CDR3 spans 16 amino acids. Germline V gene data show CDR1 as MDHEN and CDR2 as SYDVKM.

This chain connects TRBV14 to TRBJ1-2; D is unclear. This CDR3 is 13 amino acids long. The V end lost 5 bases, the J end lost 8 bases, and 15 bases lay between the germline ends. Germline assignment: CDR1 SGHDN and CDR2 FVKESK. Written as DNA, the CDR3 is TGTGCCAGCAGCTTCAACCGGGTTCGAGGCTACACCTTC. Amino acids: CASSFNRVRGYTF.

The J gene is TRBJ2-1, the V gene TRBV7-4, with D tentatively TRBD2 (5 bases). This CDR3 has 13 amino acids. Looked up from germline, CDR1 is SGHVT and CDR2 is SQSDAQ. The V and J ends lost 9 bases and 8 bases respectively, with 17 bases between them. This CDR3 reads CARPGRGIHEQFF. Written as DNA, the CDR3 is TGTGCCAGGCCAGGAAGAGGGATCCATGAGCAGTTCTTC.

There are a few counts of this clone. The junction departs from germline at one end; a sequencing error may be responsible. The chain uses TRBV7-7 and TRBJ2-1; 8 bases map to TRBD2. The CDR3 runs to 16 residues. The germline CDR1 and CDR2 sequences are SSHAT and FNYEAQ (reference sequence). CDR3 loop: CASSPAGARSYNEQFF. The DNA for the CDR3 is TGTGCTAGCAGCCCAGCGGGGGCCCGCTCTTACAATGAGCAGTTCTTC.

This clone came up once. The chain's CDR3 is CASRQVPGDTEAFF. The CDR3 nucleotides are TGCGCCAGCAGGCAGGTTCCAGGGGACACTGAAGCTTTCTTT. The chain has TRBV5-1 and TRBJ1-1, with TRBD1 as a possible D gene (6 bases). Germline V CDR1 and CDR2: SGHRS, YFSETQ. Trimming removed 5 bases from V and 3 bases from J, with 14 bases in between. The CDR3 length is 14 residues.

The chain links TRBV29-1 to TRBJ2-7; TRBD1 matches at 8 bases. The V and J ends lost 5 bases and 0 bases, in that order; junction bases with no gene match: 6. The germline gives CDR1 SQVTM, CDR2 ANQGSEA. The CDR3 runs 14 residues. CDR3 region: CSVRGQGSSYEQYF. In DNA, the CDR3 is TGCAGCGTTCGCGGACAGGGAAGCTCCTACGAGCAGTACTTC.

The J gene is TRBJ2-2, the V gene TRBV7-2; D remains ambiguous. The ends were cut back, 1 base at V and 0 bases at J, with 15 bases in the middle. Germline V CDR1 and CDR2: SGHTA, FQGNSA. This CDR3 region has 18 residues. The CDR3 protein is CASSLGGVLFANTGELFF. CDR3 DNA sequence: TGTGCCAGCAGCTTAGGCGGAGTACTTTTCGCGAACACCGGGGAGCTGTTTTTT.

CDR3 DNA sequence: TGCAGCGTTCGAACAGACTCCCTCAACGAAGCTTTCTTT. Its translation: CSVRTDSLNEAFF. This sequence joins TRBV29-1 and TRBJ1-1; D is uncertain. Germline V gives CDR1 SQVTM, CDR2 ANQGSEA. V was clipped by 5 bases and J by 8 bases, with 18 bases between them. The CDR3 contains 13 residues.

In its sample, this clone was seen once. The chain couples TRBV7-3 to TRBJ2-2; D perhaps matches TRBD1 (6 bases). This CDR3 region has 17 residues. Germline assignment: CDR1 SGHTA and CDR2 FQGTGA. Trimming shortened V by 2 bases and J by 4 bases, and 17 bases separated the two germline ends. The CDR3 reads CASSLQPYRDGTGELFF. Written as DNA, the CDR3 is TGTGCCAGCAGCTTACAACCATACAGGGATGGCACCGGGGAGCTGTTTTTT.

J is TRBJ2-1 and V is TRBV5-8; tentative D call: TRBD2 (6 bases). Trimming took 4 bases from V and 8 from J, leaving 16 bases between them. This CDR3 has 14 residues. Germline values: CDR1 SGHTS, CDR2 YDEGEE. The DNA of the CDR3 is TGTGCCAGCAGCCCGTTTACCTGGAGGGATGAGCAGTTCTTC. As protein: CASSPFTWRDEQFF.

There are a few counts of this clone. This chain links TRBV30 with TRBJ2-2; D is undetermined. Trimming pared 2 bases from V and 4 bases from J, leaving 11 bases between. The V gene's germline CDR1 is GTSNPN and CDR2 SVGIG (reference sequence). The CDR3 covers 14 residues. The CDR3 is CAWSQEVATGELFF. CDR3 in DNA: TGTGCCTGGAGTCAAGAGGTTGCCACCGGGGAGCTGTTTTTT.